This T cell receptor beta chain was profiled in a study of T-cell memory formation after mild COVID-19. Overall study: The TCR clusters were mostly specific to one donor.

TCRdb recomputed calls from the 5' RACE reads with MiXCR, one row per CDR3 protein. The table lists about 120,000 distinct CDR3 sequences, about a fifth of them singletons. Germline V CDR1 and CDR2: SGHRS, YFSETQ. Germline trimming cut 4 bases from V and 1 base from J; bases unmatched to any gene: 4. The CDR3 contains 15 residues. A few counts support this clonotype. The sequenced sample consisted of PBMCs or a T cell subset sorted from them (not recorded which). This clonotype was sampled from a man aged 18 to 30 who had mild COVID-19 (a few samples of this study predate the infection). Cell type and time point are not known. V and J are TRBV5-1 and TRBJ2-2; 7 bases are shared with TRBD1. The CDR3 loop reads CASSPWTGNTGELFF. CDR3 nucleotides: TGCGCCAGCAGCCCGTGGACAGGGAACACCGGGGAGCTGTTTTTT.